This passage covers 23 T cell receptor beta chains from one sample sequenced in a study of regulatory T cells in long-lasting Graves disease. Time point specified: newly diagnosed GD, antithyroid drugs for less than 3 months. Following extraction of RNA from PBMCs, that RNA was used to make the TCR library. Relying on iRepertoire HTBI primers and Arm-PCR of CDR3 regions, the team built TCR beta libraries. MiXCR, run by TCRdb on the multiplex PCR reads, gives a single entry per CDR3 protein. The data show under 700,000 distinct CDR3 sequences, with 15% to 20% seen just once and around a quarter held by the top ten. These data were likewise used in another study, on T cells in Graves' hyperthyroidism and ophthalmopathy.

The starting material was peripheral blood mononuclear cells (PBMCs), obtained at new diagnosis, from a patient treated with antithyroid drugs. Every receptor here comes from a woman aged 35-60 years with Graves disease.

The table lists this clonotype with many counts. One end of the junction fails to match germline, which may point to a read error. V and J are TRBV12-3 or TRBV12-4 and TRBJ2-3; 8 bases are a match to TRBD2. The CDR3 loop spans 14 amino acids. The CDR3 bases are TGTGCCAGCAGTGTAGCGGGGACGGCAGATACGCAGTATTTT. Encoded protein: CASSVAGTADTQYF.

CDR3 nucleotide sequence: TGTGCCAGCAGCTTGGCGGAGGGAAAACTGTTTTTT. As protein: CASSLAEGKLFF. The rearrangement links TRBV7-9 to TRBJ1-4; D ambiguous. Between the trimmed V and J ends, which lost 3 bases and 10 bases, there was a span of 9 bases. CDR3 length: 12 residues. Germline CDR1 is SEHNR and CDR2 is FQNEAQ (reference sequence).

This clonotype was counted between two and nine times. This chain links TRBV7-9 with TRBJ1-5, with 10 bases matching TRBD1. Germline V gene data show CDR1 as SEHNR and CDR2 as FQNEAQ (reference sequence). The V and J ends lost 4 bases and 6 bases, in that order; junction bases with no gene match: 12. This CDR3 has 17 amino acids. The DNA of the CDR3 is TGTGCCAGCAGCTCAGCCTTAGCGGACAGGGGGGGTCAGCCCCAGCATTTT. It is translated as CASSSALADRGGQPQHF.

This clonotype has ten or more counts. V usage is TRBV2 and J usage is TRBJ1-5, with D unresolved. V gave up 3 bases and J gave up 0 bases, with 9 bases separating them. From germline, CDR1 is SNHLY and CDR2 FYNNEI. The length of the CDR3 is 15 residues. CDR3 DNA: TGTGCCAGCAGTGATTACAGCTATAGCAATCAGCCCCAGCATTTT. This sequence encodes CASSDYSYSNQPQHF.

This clonotype was counted only a few times. The chain recombines TRBV20-1 with TRBJ1-5; D not resolved. Germline loops: CDR1 DFQATT, CDR2 SNEGSKA (reference sequence). The V end was cut by 0 bases, the J end by 8 bases, with 14 bases between. This CDR3 has 14 residues. Written as DNA, the CDR3 is TGCAGTGCTAGAGATCTACGAAGTCTAGAGCCCCAGCATTTT. This translates into CSARDLRSLEPQHF.

This clonotype showed up many times. The gene calls are TRBV28 and TRBJ1-1; 7 bases fit TRBD1. This CDR3 comprises 14 residues. The ends lost 6 bases at V and 4 bases at J; junction bases unmatched: 8. In germline, CDR1 is MDHEN, CDR2 SYDVKM. The CDR3 loop reads CASSPDRVTTEAFF. The CDR3 DNA is TGTGCCAGCAGCCCAGACAGGGTGACCACTGAAGCTTTCTTT.

A remark on this clonotype: A much larger clone sits a single nucleotide away, making a read error possible. The DNA of the CDR3 is TGTGCCAGCAGTTTTACAGGAGTCCTCATGAACACTAAAGCTTTCTTT. As protein: CASSFTGVLMNTKAFF. The chain employs TRBV27 and TRBJ1-1; D may be TRBD1 (5 bases). Germline V lookup: CDR1 MNHEY, CDR2 SMNVEV (reference sequence). This CDR3 spans 16 amino acids.

Comment on this clonotype: A much larger clone lies one base from this, so it may be a read error. Since the CDR3 does not end with the conserved phenylalanine or tryptophan, this likely comes from a read error. The CDR3 DNA reads as TGTGCCAGCAGCTTAGTGTCGGGGGATGAGCAGTTCCTC. Residues: CASSLVSGDEQFL. The chain joins TRBV7-8 to TRBJ2-1; weak D call: TRBD2 (6 bases). V dropped 1 base and J dropped 8 bases, with 9 bases sitting between them. The CDR3 totals 13 residues. The V gene's germline CDR1 is SGHVS and CDR2 FQNEAQ.

This clonotype was seen repeatedly, ten times or more. The V gene is TRBV11-2, the J gene TRBJ2-5, with D hard to call. V was trimmed by 4 bases and J by 0 bases, leaving 12 bases between them. Germline V gene data show CDR1 as SGHAT and CDR2 as FQNNGV. The CDR3 covers 15 residues. In nucleotides, the CDR3 is TGTGCCAGCAGCTGGCCGGGTACGAACCAAGAGACCCAGTACTTC. Its protein product is CASSWPGTNQETQYF.

This clonotype was observed at least ten times. V is TRBV6-1 and J is TRBJ2-1, with 7 bases lining up with TRBD2. This CDR3 region has 15 residues. The germline CDR1 and CDR2 sequences are MNHNS and SASEGT. V trimming: 2 bases; J trimming: 3 bases; junction bases outside the gene matches: 4. The CDR3 nucleotides are TGTGCCAGCAGTGAACTGGGGGGGGTCTACAATGAGCAGTTCTTC. As protein: CASSELGGVYNEQFF.

Many counts were recorded for this clonotype. The chain recombines TRBV12-3 or TRBV12-4 with TRBJ2-3; D uncertain. V was pared by 6 bases and J by 0 bases, with 13 bases between. This CDR3 is 15 amino acids long. In DNA, the CDR3 is TGTGCCAGCAGCTTACAAAGAACTAGCACAGATACGCAGTATTTT. It specifies CASSLQRTSTDTQYF.

In this sample, this clonotype turned up a few times. V is TRBV7-9 and J is TRBJ2-7; TRBD2 matches 15 bases. After removal of 4 bases from V and 3 bases from J, the junction contained 10 bases not matched to a gene. Germline V gene lookup returns CDR1 SEHNR and CDR2 FQNEAQ (reference sequence). The CDR3 is 18 amino acids. This chain's CDR3 is CASSSAGTSGGKRYEQYF. The CDR3, as DNA: TGTGCCAGCAGCTCTGCTGGGACTAGCGGGGGGAAACGCTACGAGCAGTACTTC.

This clonotype was detected many times. The chain carries TRBV7-8 and TRBJ2-5; D is tentatively TRBD1 or TRBD2 (5 bases each). The CDR3 contains 16 residues. The germline V gene encodes CDR1 SGHVS and CDR2 FQNEAQ. Trimming took off 1 base at V and 2 bases at J, with 14 bases between the two ends. CDR3 residues: CASSLEGTLPQETQYF. The DNA of the CDR3 is TGTGCCAGCAGCTTAGAGGGGACCCTACCTCAAGAGACCCAGTACTTC.

This clonotype was counted at least ten times. The chain employs TRBV4-1 and TRBJ1-6; possibly TRBD1 for D (5 bases). Germline V gene lookup returns CDR1 MGHRA and CDR2 YSYEKL. This CDR3 spans 16 amino acids. Deletions cut 0 bases from V and 9 bases from J, with 15 bases between. The CDR3: CASSQDRGVITSPLHF. CDR3 sequence (DNA): TGCGCCAGCAGCCAAGATCGGGGGGTAATTACTTCACCCCTCCACTTT.

This clonotype was seen at least ten times. The rearrangement links TRBV2 to TRBJ2-3; D is perhaps TRBD1 (6 bases). The germline V gene encodes CDR1 SNHLY and CDR2 FYNNEI. This CDR3 has 12 residues. The V end lost 8 bases, the J end lost 2 bases, and 8 bases lay between the germline ends. CDR3 in amino acids: CASGQTTDTQYF. CDR3 sequence (DNA): TGTGCCAGCGGACAGACCACAGATACGCAGTATTTT.

V gene TRBV3-1 combines with J gene TRBJ2-4; the match to TRBD1 covers 7 bases. The J segment lost 1 base and the V segment lost 0 bases, leaving 15 bases of the junction unmatched. The germline V gene has CDR1 LGHDT and CDR2 YNNKEL (reference sequence). The CDR3 is 20 residues long. The DNA of the CDR3 is TGTGCCAGCAGCCAAGATATCCGACAACAGGGGCCGGGGGCCAAAAACATTCAGTACTTC. As protein: CASSQDIRQQGPGAKNIQYF.

This clonotype was picked up many times. The chain employs TRBV18 and TRBJ1-1; D might be TRBD1 (6 bases). The V end lost 3 bases, the J end lost 3 bases, and 11 bases lay between the germline ends. The CDR3 has 14 amino acids. In germline, CDR1 is KGHSH, CDR2 LQKENI. CDR3 in amino acids: CASSPTTGYTEAFF. The CDR3 nucleotides read TGTGCCAGCTCACCCACCACAGGGTACACTGAAGCTTTCTTT.

This clonotype has a count of ten or more. J is TRBJ2-1 and V is TRBV6-1, with 7 nucleotides matching TRBD1. The V gene end was trimmed by 6 bases and the J gene end by 5 bases; junction bases not matched to a gene: 7. The CDR3 loop spans 14 amino acids. Per germline, CDR1 MNHNS and CDR2 SASEGT. The CDR3 here is CASSPGQQHNEQFF. The DNA of the CDR3 is TGTGCCAGCAGCCCGGGACAGCAACACAATGAGCAGTTCTTC.

As for this clonotype: The missing conserved phenylalanine or tryptophan at the end of this CDR3 makes a read error likely. This rearrangement joins TRBV19 to TRBJ1-1; 9 bases map to TRBD1. The ends lost 7 bases at V and 4 bases at J; junction bases unmatched: 7. This CDR3 is 14 amino acids long. Germline V lookup: CDR1 LNHDA, CDR2 SQIVND (reference sequence). This chain's CDR3 is CASNWGQGGTEAFL. Written as DNA, the CDR3 is TGTGCCAGTAATTGGGGACAGGGAGGCACTGAAGCTTTCCTT.

This clonotype was seen many times. The chain links TRBV3-1 to TRBJ1-2; 8 bases match TRBD1. The J segment lost 2 bases and the V segment lost 4 bases, leaving 12 bases of the junction unmatched. The CDR3 covers 17 residues. Germline loops: CDR1 LGHDT, CDR2 YNNKEL (reference sequence). In DNA form, the CDR3 reads TGTGCCAGCAGCCTAATATCGGTCTCAGGGGGCAACTATGGCTACACCTTC. Amino acid sequence: CASSLISVSGGNYGYTF.

The V gene is TRBV19, the J gene TRBJ2-3; 11 bases are shared with TRBD2. Germline loops: CDR1 LNHDA, CDR2 SQIVND (reference sequence). Unmatched junction bases numbered 15, after V lost 5 bases and J lost 5 bases. The CDR3 contains 18 residues. CDR3 in amino acids: CASSPSLLAGVKGDTQYF. The CDR3 DNA is TGTGCCAGTAGTCCCTCTCTACTAGCGGGGGTTAAGGGAGATACGCAGTATTTT. The full variable domain, rest sourced from reference TRBV19 and TRBJ2-3, is DGGITQSPKYLFRKEGQNVTLSCEQNLNHDAMYWYRQDPGQGLRLIYYSQIVNDFQKGDIAEGYSVSREKKESFPLTVTSAQKNPTAFYLCASSPSLLAGVKGDTQYFGPGTRLTVL.

This chain links TRBV15 with TRBJ2-5; D unclear. The tail of the sequence fits TRBJ2-1 better, so the J call may be wrong. The germline V gene has CDR1 LNHNV and CDR2 YYDKDF (reference sequence). The CDR3 contains 14 residues. CDR3 DNA: TGTGCCACCAGCAGAGATCGCCCTTACAATGAGCAGTTCTTC. It yields the protein CATSRDRPYNEQFF.

The rearrangement uses TRBV6-1 and TRBJ1-1; the D gene is possibly TRBD1 (5 bases). Germline CDR1 MNHNS, CDR2 SASEGT. This CDR3 has 14 residues. Trimming cost V 6 bases and J 12 bases, with 23 bases left between them. The CDR3 coding sequence is TGTGCCAGCAGGAGAGATCCGGGGCCCTATAGGACTTTCTTT. Protein product: CASRRDPGPYRTFF.